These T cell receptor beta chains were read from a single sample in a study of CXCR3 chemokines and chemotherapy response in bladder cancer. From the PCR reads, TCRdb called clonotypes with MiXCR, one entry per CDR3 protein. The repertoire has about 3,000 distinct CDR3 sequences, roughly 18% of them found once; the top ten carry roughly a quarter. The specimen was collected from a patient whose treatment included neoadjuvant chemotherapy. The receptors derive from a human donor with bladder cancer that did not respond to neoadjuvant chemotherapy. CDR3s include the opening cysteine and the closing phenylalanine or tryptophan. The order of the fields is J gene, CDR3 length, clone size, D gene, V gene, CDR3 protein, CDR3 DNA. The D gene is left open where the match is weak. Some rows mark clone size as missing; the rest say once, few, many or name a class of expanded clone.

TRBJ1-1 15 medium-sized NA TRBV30 CAWSGRVRYGTEAFF TGTGCCTGGAGTGGCAGGGTTCGGTATGGGACTGAAGCTTTCTTT
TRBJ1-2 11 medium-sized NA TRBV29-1 CSVVEGNGYTF TGCAGCGTTGTCGAGGGAAATGGCTACACCTTC
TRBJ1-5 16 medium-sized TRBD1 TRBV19 CASSPRDRRSNQPQHF TGTGCCAGTAGTCCGAGGGACAGGCGGAGCAATCAGCCCCAGCATTTT
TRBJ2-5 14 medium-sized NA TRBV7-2 CASSPAGNAETQYF TGTGCCAGCAGCCCGGCTGGGAATGCTGAGACCCAGTACTTC
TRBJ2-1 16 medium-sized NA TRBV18 CASSPRSRSDYNEQFF TGTGCCAGCTCACCCCGGAGCCGATCGGACTACAATGAGCAGTTCTTC
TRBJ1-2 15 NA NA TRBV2 CASQTQGQSNYGYTF TGTGCCAGCCAGACACAGGGTCAGTCTAACTATGGCTACACCTTC
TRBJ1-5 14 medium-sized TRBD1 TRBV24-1 CATSDPTGDQPQHF TGTGCCACCAGTGACCCTACAGGGGATCAGCCCCAGCATTTT
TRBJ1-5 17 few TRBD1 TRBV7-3 CASSPLDRDWRNQPQHF TGTGCCAGCAGCCCCCTCGACAGGGACTGGCGCAATCAGCCCCAGCATTTT
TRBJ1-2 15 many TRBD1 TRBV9 CASSGTGPANYGYTF TGTGCCAGCAGCGGGACAGGACCCGCTAACTATGGCTACACCTTC
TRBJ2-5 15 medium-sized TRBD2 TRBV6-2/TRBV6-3 CASSGTSGSLETQYF TGTGCCAGCAGTGGGACTAGCGGTTCCCTAGAGACCCAGTACTTC
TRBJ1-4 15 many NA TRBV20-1 CSARDFVLGNEKLFF TGCAGTGCTAGAGATTTCGTCCTCGGTAATGAAAAACTGTTTTTT
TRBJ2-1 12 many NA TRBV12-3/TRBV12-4 CASSDLGTEQFF TGTGCCAGCAGTGACCTCGGTACTGAGCAGTTCTTC
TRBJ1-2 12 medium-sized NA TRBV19 CASSIGIDGYTF TGTGCCAGTAGTATTGGGATCGACGGCTACACCTTC
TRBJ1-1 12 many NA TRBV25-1 CASSEFYTEAFF TGTGCCAGCAGTGAATTCTACACTGAAGCTTTCTTT
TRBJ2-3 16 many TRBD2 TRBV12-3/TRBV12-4 CASSFSGGPSTDTQYF TGTGCCAGCAGTTTTAGCGGGGGGCCTAGCACAGATACGCAGTATTTT
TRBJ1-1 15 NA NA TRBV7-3 CASSLLGGSNTEAFF TGTGCCAGCAGCTTATTAGGAGGGTCGAACACTGAAGCTTTCTTT